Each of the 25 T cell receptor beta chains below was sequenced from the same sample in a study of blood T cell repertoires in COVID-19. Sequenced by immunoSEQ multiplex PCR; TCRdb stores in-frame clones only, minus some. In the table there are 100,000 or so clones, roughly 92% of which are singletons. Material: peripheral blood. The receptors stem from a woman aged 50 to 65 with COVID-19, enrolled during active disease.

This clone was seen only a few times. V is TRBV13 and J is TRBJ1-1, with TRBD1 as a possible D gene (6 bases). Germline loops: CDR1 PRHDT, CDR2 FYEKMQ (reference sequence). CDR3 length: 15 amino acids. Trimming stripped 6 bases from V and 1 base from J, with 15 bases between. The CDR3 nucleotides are TGTGCCAGCAGTTCGCTCCGGGACACGAACACTGAAGCTTTCTTT. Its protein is CASSSLRDTNTEAFF.

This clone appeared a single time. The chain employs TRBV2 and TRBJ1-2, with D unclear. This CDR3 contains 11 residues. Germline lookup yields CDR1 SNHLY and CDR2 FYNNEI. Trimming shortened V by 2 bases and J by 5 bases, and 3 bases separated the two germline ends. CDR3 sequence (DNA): TGTGCCAGCAGTGAACCTTATGGCTACACCTTC. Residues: CASSEPYGYTF.

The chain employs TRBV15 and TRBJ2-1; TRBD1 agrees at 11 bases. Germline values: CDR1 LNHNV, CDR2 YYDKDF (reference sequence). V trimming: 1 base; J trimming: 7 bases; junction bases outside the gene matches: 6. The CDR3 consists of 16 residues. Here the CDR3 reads CATSRGRGQGENEQFF. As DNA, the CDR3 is TGTGCCACCAGCAGAGGGCGGGGACAGGGGGAGAATGAGCAGTTCTTC.

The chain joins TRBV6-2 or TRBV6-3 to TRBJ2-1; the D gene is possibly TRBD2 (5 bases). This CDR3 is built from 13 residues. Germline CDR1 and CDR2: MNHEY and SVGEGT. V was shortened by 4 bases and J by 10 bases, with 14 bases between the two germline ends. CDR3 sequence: CASSSLVPGEQFF. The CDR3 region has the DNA TGTGCCAGCAGTTCCCTGGTGCCGGGGGAGCAGTTCTTC.

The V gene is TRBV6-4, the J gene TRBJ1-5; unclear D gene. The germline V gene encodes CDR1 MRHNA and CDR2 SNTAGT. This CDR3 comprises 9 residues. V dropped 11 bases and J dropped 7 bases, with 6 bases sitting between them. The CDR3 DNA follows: TGTGCCCTAGGACAGCCCCAGCATTTT. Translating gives CALGQPQHF.

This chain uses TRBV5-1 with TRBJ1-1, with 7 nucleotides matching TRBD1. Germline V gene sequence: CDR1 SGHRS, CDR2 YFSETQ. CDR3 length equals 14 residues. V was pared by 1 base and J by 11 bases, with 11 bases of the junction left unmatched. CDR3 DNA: TGCGCCAGCAGCTTGATTGGACAGGCTGGACGGGCTTTCTTT. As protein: CASSLIGQAGRAFF.

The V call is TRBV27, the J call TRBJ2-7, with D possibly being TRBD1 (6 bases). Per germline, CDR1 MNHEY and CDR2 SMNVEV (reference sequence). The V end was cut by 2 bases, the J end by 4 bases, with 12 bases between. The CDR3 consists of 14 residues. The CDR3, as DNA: TGTGCCAGCAGTTTAGGTCAGGGGACGTACGAGCAGTACGTC. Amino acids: CASSLGQGTYEQYV.

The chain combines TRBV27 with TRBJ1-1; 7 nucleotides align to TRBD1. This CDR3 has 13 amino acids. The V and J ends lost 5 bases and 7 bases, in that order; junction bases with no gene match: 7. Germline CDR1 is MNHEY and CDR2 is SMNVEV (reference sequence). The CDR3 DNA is TGTGCCAGCAGTACTCGACAGGGAGTTGAAGCTTTCTTT. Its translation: CASSTRQGVEAFF.

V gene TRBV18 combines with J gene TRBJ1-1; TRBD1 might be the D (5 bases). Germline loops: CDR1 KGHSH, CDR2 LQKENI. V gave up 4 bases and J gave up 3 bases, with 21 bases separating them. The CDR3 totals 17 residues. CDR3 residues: CASSQGVGQGIHTEAFF. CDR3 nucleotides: TGTGCCAGCTCACAAGGGGTTGGCCAGGGAATACACACTGAAGCTTTCTTT.

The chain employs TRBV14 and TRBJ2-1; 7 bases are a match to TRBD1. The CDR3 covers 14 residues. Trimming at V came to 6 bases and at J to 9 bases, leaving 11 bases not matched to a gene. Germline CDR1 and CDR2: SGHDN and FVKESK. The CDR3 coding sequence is TGTGCCAGCAGACAAATAACAGGGGCGAGTGAGCAGTTCTTC. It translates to CASRQITGASEQFF.

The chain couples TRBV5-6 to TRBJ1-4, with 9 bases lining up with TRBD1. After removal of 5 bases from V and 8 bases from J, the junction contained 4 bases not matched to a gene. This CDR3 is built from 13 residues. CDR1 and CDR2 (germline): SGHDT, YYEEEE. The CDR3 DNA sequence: TGTGCCAGCAGTTGGACAGGGGAAGAAAAACTGTTTTTT. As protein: CASSWTGEEKLFF.

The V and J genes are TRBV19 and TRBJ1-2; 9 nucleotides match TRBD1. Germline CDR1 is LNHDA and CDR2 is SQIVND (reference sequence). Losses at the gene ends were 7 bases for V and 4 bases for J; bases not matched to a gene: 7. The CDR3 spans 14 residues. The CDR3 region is CASKETGGSYGYTF. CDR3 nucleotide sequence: TGTGCCAGTAAAGAAACAGGGGGCAGCTATGGCTACACCTTC.

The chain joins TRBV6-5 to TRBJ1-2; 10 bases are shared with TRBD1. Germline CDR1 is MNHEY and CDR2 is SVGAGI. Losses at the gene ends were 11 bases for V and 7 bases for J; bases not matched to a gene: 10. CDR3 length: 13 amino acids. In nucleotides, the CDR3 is TGTGCCGGAACCGGGACAGGGGTTCGTGGCTACACCTTC. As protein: CAGTGTGVRGYTF.

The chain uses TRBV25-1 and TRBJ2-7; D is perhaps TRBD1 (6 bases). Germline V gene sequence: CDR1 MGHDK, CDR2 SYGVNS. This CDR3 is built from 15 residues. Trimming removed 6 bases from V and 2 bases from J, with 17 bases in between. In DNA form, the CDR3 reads TGTGCCAGCAGCGAAAGGGTACAGGGTACCTACGAGCAGTACGTC. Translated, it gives CASSERVQGTYEQYV.

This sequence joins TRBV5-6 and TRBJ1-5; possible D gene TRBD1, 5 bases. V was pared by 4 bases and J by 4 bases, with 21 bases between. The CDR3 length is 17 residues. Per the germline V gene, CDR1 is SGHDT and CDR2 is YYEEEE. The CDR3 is CASSHGGAGFGNQPQHF. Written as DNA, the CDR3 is TGTGCCAGCAGCCACGGTGGGGCCGGCTTTGGTAATCAGCCCCAGCATTTT. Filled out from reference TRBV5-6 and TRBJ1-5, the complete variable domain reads DAGVTQSPTHLIKTRGQQVTLRCSPKSGHDTVSWYQQALGQGPQFIFQYYEEEERQRGNFPDRFSGHQFPNYSSELNVNALLLGDSALYLCASSHGGAGFGNQPQHFGDGTRLSIL.

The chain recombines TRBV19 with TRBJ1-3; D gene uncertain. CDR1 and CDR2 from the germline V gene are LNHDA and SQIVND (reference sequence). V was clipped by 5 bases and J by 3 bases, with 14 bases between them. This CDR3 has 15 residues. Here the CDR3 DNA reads TGTGCCAGTAGTGGGAGAGCCCTGGGTGGAAACACCATATATTTT. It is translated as CASSGRALGGNTIYF.

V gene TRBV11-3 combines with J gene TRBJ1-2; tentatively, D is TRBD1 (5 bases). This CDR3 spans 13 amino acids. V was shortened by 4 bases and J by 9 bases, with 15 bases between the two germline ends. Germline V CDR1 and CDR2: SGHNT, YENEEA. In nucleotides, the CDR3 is TGTGCCAGCAGCTCTAGTAAAGGGGCCCGCTACACCTTC. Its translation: CASSSSKGARYTF. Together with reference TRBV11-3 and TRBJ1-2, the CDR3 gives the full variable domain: EAGVVQSPRYKIIEKKQPVAFWCNPISGHNTLYWYLQNLGQGPELLIRYENEEAVDDSQLPKDRFSAERLKGVDSTLKIQPAELGDSAVYLCASSSSKGARYTFGSGTRLTVV.

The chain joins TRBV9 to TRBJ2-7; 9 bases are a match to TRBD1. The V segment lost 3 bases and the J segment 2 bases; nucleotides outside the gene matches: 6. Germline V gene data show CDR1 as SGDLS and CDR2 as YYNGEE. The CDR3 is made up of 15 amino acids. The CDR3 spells CASSAGQGSPYEQYF. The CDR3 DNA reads TGTGCCAGCAGCGCGGGACAGGGAAGCCCCTACGAGCAGTACTTC.

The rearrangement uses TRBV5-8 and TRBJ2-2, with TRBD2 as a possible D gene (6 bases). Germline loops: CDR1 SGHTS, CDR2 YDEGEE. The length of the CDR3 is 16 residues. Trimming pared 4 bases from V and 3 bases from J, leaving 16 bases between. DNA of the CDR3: TGTGCCAGCAGCCCTAAGTGGGGGGAAGACACCGGGGAGCTGTTTTTT. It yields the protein CASSPKWGEDTGELFF.

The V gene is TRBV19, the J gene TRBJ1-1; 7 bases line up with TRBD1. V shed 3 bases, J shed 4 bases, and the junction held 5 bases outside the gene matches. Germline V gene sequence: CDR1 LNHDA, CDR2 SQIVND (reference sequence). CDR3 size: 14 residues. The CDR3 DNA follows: TGTGCCAGTAGTATTAAGGGGGCAGGCACTGAAGCTTTCTTT. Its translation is CASSIKGAGTEAFF.

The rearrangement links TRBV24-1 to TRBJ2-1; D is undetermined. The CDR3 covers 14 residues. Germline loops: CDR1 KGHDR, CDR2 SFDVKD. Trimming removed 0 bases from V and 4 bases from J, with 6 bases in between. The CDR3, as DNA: TGTGCCACCAGTGATTTGAGTGAGTACAATGAGCAGTTCTTC. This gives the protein CATSDLSEYNEQFF.

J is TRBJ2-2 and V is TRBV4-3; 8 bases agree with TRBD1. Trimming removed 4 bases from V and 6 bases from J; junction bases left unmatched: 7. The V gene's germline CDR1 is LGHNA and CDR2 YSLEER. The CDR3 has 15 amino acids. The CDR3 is CASSLMRTGPGELFF. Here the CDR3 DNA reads TGCGCCAGCAGCCTCATGCGGACAGGGCCCGGGGAGCTGTTTTTT.

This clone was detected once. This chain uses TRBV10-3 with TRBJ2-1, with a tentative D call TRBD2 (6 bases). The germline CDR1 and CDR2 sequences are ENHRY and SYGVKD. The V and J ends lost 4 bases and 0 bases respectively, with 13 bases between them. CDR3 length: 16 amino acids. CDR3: CAISGNDGSSYNEQFF. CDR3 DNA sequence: TGTGCCATCAGTGGGAACGACGGGAGCTCCTACAATGAGCAGTTCTTC.

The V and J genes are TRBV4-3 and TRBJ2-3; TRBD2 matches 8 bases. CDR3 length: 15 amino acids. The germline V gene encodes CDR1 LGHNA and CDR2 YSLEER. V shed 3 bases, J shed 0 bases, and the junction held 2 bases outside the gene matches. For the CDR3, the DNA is TGCGCCAGCAGCCACGGACTAGCTAGCACAGATACGCAGTATTTT. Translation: CASSHGLASTDTQYF.

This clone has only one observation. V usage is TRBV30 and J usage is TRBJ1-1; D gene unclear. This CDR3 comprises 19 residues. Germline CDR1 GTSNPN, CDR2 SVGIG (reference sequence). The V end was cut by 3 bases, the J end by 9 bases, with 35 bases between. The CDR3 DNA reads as TGTGCCTGGAGACCTCCGGGTTTATTGGGGAGGACTATAGAGCGGCAAGCTTTCTTT. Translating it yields CAWRPPGLLGRTIERQAFF.